The rows below give T cell receptor beta chains drawn from one sample of a study of blood T cell repertoires in COVID-19. Repertoires were generated with immunoSEQ multiplex PCR, while TCRdb's copy carries only in-frame clones and drops some. The data show about 200,000 clones, with about 88% seen just once and 15% to 20% held by the top ten. The sample was peripheral blood. The origin of the receptors is a man aged 50-60 years with COVID-19, enrolled during active disease. Both conserved end residues are trimmed from each CDR3. Some rows mark clone size as missing; the rest say once, few, many or name a class of expanded clone.

ASSMFAGASSYNEQF | TRBV19 | - | TRBJ2-1
ASSSPGQVYEQY | TRBV5-8 | - | TRBJ2-7
ASSIEMTGPYGYT | TRBV19 | once | TRBJ1-2
ASSFYRNTEAF | TRBV5-6 | - | TRBJ1-1
ASSSQGYDYNSPLH | TRBV7-9 | - | TRBJ1-6
ASSLGTGVTYGYT | TRBV7-8 | - | TRBJ1-2
ASSADSTDTQY | TRBV5-6 | - | TRBJ2-3
ASSYSGGKGYEQY | TRBV6-6 | - | TRBJ2-7
ASSLGGGIYEQY | TRBV7-7 | few | TRBJ2-7
ASSLRTGTSTEAF | TRBV7-9 | once | TRBJ1-1
ASSGTGGYNEQF | TRBV9 | - | TRBJ2-1
ASSLAPGANSPLH | TRBV7-2 | - | TRBJ1-6
ASSLAGGASTDTQY | TRBV4-2 | - | TRBJ2-3
ASSLQGALNTGELF | TRBV7-2 | - | TRBJ2-2
ATSDLQGARELF | TRBV24-1 | - | TRBJ2-2
ASSLELAEGGAQY | TRBV7-2 | - | TRBJ2-3
ATSRDPRQGGNQPQH | TRBV15 | few | TRBJ1-5
ASSSRSASASTDTQY | TRBV7-9 | once | TRBJ2-3
ASSVVSGTDTQY | TRBV7-9 | once | TRBJ2-3
ASSRDRYYEQY | TRBV19 | few | TRBJ2-7
ASSRIDEGGTEAF | TRBV9 | - | TRBJ1-1
ASAALGEGTGELF | TRBV4-1 | - | TRBJ2-2
ASSSRRVAGPSGEQY | TRBV7-9 | - | TRBJ2-7
ASSLEGTSDYNEQF | TRBV5-1 | - | TRBJ2-1
ASSHSRGLSQNEQF | TRBV14 | - | TRBJ2-1
ASSLGLEGVYEQY | TRBV7-8 | - | TRBJ2-7
ASSFGTSSSYEQY | TRBV5-4 | - | TRBJ2-7
ASSLDRVAGANVLT | TRBV5-1 | - | TRBJ2-6
ASSTQVNSAIY | TRBV7-2 | - | TRBJ1-3
AWSVRREAF | TRBV30 | - | TRBJ1-1
ASSFGGGLGETQY | TRBV7-6 | - | TRBJ2-5
ASTFSTTGELF | TRBV28 | - | TRBJ2-2
ASSLFGGSTEAF | TRBV27 | few | TRBJ1-1
ASSLAGQGGNEQF | TRBV5-1 | - | TRBJ2-1
ASSLDLAGASDTQY | TRBV11-2 | once | TRBJ2-3
ASSQDRSNQPQH | TRBV3-1/TRBV3-2 | few | TRBJ1-5
ASSPLQGTENIQY | TRBV18 | - | TRBJ2-4
ASSLRYNSPLH | TRBV27 | - | TRBJ1-6
ASSNIQGNSNQPQH | TRBV7-8 | few | TRBJ1-5
ASSTGLAGVANTGELF | TRBV19 | - | TRBJ2-2
ASSLAGGDQPQH | TRBV5-4 | - | TRBJ1-5
ASSEDRVAYGYT | TRBV18 | - | TRBJ1-2
ASSTGQVHEQY | TRBV9 | - | TRBJ2-7